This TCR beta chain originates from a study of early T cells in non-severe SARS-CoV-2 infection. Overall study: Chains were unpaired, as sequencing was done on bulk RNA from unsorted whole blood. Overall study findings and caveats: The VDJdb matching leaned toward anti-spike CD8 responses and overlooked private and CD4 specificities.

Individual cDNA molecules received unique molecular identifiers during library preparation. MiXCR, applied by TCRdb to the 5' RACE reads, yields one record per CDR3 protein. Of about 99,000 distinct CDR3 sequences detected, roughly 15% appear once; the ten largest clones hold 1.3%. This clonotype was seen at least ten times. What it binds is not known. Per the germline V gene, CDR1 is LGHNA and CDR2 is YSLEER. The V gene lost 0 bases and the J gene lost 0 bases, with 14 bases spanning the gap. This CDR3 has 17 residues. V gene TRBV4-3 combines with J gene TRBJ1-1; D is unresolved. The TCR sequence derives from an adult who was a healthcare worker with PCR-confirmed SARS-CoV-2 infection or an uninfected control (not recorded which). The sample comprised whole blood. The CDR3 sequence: CASSQDAERVMNTEAFF. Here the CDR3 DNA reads TGCGCCAGCAGCCAAGATGCAGAAAGGGTTATGAACACTGAAGCTTTCTTT.